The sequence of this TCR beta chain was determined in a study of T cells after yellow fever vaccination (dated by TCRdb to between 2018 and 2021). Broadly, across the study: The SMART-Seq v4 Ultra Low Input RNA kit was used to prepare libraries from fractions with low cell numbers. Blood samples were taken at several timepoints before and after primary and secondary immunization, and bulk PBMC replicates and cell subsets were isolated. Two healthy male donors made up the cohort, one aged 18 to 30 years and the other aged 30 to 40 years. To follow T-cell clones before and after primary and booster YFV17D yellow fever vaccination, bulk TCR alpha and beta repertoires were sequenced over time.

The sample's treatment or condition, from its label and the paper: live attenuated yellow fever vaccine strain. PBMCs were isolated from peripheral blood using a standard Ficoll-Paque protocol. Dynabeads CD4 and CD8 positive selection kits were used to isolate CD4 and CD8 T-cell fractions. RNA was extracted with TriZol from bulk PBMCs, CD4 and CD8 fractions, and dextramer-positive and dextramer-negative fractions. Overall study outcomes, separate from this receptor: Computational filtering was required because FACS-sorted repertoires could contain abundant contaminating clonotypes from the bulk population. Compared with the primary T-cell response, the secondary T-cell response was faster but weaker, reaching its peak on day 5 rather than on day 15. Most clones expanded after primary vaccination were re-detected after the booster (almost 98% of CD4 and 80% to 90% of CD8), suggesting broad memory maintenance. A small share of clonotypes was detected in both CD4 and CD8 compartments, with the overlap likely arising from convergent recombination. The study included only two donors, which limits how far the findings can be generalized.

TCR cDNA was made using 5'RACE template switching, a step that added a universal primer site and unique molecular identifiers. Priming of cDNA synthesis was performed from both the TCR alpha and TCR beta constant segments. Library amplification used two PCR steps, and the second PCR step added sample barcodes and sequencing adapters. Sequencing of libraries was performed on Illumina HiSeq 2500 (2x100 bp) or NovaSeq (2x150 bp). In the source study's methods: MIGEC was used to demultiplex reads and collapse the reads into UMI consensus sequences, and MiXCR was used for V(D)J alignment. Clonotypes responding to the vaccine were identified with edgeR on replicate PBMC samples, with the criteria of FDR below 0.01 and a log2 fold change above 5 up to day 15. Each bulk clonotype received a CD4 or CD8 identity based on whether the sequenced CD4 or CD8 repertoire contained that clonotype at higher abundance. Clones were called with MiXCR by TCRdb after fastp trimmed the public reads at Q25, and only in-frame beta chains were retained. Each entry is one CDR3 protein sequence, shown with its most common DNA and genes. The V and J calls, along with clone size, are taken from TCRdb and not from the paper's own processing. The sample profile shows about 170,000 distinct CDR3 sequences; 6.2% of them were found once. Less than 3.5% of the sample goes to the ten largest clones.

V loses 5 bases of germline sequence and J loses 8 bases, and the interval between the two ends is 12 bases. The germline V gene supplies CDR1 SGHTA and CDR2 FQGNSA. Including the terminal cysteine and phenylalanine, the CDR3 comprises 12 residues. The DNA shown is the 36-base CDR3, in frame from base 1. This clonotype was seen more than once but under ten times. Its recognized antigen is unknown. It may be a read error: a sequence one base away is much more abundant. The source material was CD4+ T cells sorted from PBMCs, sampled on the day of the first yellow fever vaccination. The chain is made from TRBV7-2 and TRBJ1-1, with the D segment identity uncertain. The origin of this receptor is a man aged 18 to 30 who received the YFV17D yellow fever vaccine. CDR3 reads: CASSQHSAEAFF. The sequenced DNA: TGTGCCAGCAGCCAACACAGTGCAGAAGCTTTCTTT.